These T cell receptor beta chains were read from a single sample in a study of cytomegalovirus exposure and HLA in healthy donors. Libraries were prepared by immunoSEQ multiplex PCR; TCRdb keeps only in-frame clonotypes and omits some of them. The sample has 87,000 or so clones, roughly 79% seen once. The material sequenced was PBMCs. These receptor sequences come from a middle-aged woman in good health and CMV-seronegative. Each CDR3 is given with its conserved first and last residue. The order of the fields is D gene, clone size, V gene, J gene, CDR3 protein, CDR3 DNA. A D gene is named only where the DNA matches it firmly. Expanded clones get a size class; other rows say once, few or many, or leave the size out.

D: NA; size: NA; V: TRBV29-1; J: TRBJ1-2; CDR3: CSVWGGKGGYTF; DNA: TGCAGCGTTTGGGGAGGGAAAGGTGGCTACACCTTC
D: TRBD2; size: NA; V: TRBV5-1; J: TRBJ2-7; CDR3: CASSWGGTGGQNYEQYF; DNA: TGCGCCAGCAGCTGGGGCGGGACGGGGGGTCAGAACTACGAGCAGTACTTC
D: TRBD1; size: NA; V: TRBV7-9; J: TRBJ1-1; CDR3: CASSNRTGRAGEAFF; DNA: TGTGCCAGCAGCAACCGGACAGGGCGAGCGGGTGAAGCTTTCTTT
D: NA; size: NA; V: TRBV19; J: TRBJ1-1; CDR3: CASNLGVNTEAFF; DNA: TGTGCCAGTAATCTGGGAGTCAACACTGAAGCTTTCTTT
D: TRBD2; size: NA; V: TRBV6-1; J: TRBJ2-7; CDR3: CASSPTGGGPYEQYF; DNA: TGTGCCAGCAGCCCCACGGGGGGGGGCCCCTACGAGCAGTACTTC
D: NA; size: NA; V: TRBV14; J: TRBJ1-1; CDR3: CASSQDVGRGRTEAFF; DNA: TGTGCCAGCAGCCAAGATGTGGGGAGGGGTCGAACTGAAGCTTTCTTT
D: TRBD1; size: NA; V: TRBV30; J: TRBJ2-7; CDR3: CAWSPGTGPYEQYF; DNA: TGTGCCTGGAGTCCCGGGACAGGTCCCTACGAGCAGTACTTC
D: NA; size: few; V: TRBV2; J: TRBJ1-2; CDR3: CASKKAQGSYTF; DNA: TGTGCCAGCAAAAAGGCACAGGGCAGCTACACCTTC
D: TRBD1; size: few; V: TRBV6-5; J: TRBJ1-4; CDR3: CASSYSTGGSEKLFF; DNA: TGTGCCAGCAGTTACTCGACAGGGGGCTCGGAAAAACTGTTTTTT
D: TRBD1; size: NA; V: TRBV4-2; J: TRBJ2-7; CDR3: CASSGGQGLYEQYF; DNA: TGTGCCAGCAGCGGAGGACAGGGCCTCTATGAGCAGTACTTC
D: NA; size: NA; V: TRBV7-3; J: TRBJ1-1; CDR3: CASRDQGFTEAFF; DNA: TGTGCCAGCAGAGATCAGGGGTTCACTGAAGCTTTCTTT
D: NA; size: NA; V: TRBV19; J: TRBJ1-6; CDR3: CASMSEENSPLHF; DNA: TGTGCCAGTATGAGCGAGGAGAATTCACCCCTCCACTTT
D: TRBD1; size: few; V: TRBV29-1; J: TRBJ1-2; CDR3: CSVSTGGYYGYTF; DNA: TGCAGCGTTTCCACAGGGGGCTACTATGGCTACACCTTC
D: NA; size: once; V: TRBV2; J: TRBJ2-7; CDR3: CASSDRANSYEQYF; DNA: TGTGCCAGCAGTGACAGGGCGAACTCCTACGAGCAGTACTTC
D: NA; size: NA; V: TRBV9; J: TRBJ2-3; CDR3: CASSIESGGSAPDTQYF; DNA: TGTGCCAGCAGCATTGAGAGCGGAGGTTCTGCCCCAGATACGCAGTATTTT
D: NA; size: NA; V: TRBV18; J: TRBJ2-5; CDR3: CASSPPGLQETQYF; DNA: TGTGCCAGCTCACCCCCAGGGCTTCAAGAGACCCAGTACTTC
D: NA; size: NA; V: TRBV6-6; J: TRBJ2-2; CDR3: CASSPRANTGELFF; DNA: TGTGCCAGCAGCCCCAGGGCGAACACCGGGGAGCTGTTTTTT
D: TRBD1; size: NA; V: TRBV6-5; J: TRBJ2-7; CDR3: CASSLRDRVKEQYF; DNA: TGTGCCAGCAGTCTACGGGACAGGGTGAAGGAGCAGTACTTC
D: TRBD1; size: NA; V: TRBV9; J: TRBJ1-2; CDR3: CASSVGTGEGYTF; DNA: TGTGCCAGCAGCGTAGGGACAGGGGAAGGCTACACCTTC
D: NA; size: few; V: TRBV5-1; J: TRBJ1-2; CDR3: CASSTSGEGYGYTF; DNA: TGCGCCAGCAGCACCTCCGGGGAAGGCTATGGCTACACCTTC
D: NA; size: few; V: TRBV7-3; J: TRBJ1-2; CDR3: CASSPERVRDYTF; DNA: TGTGCCAGCAGCCCCGAGAGGGTGCGTGACTACACCTTC
D: TRBD1; size: NA; V: TRBV5-1; J: TRBJ1-1; CDR3: CASSLRTGFGDGFEAFF; DNA: TGCGCCAGCAGCTTGAGGACAGGGTTCGGCGATGGTTTTGAGGCTTTCTTT
D: NA; size: once; V: TRBV5-4; J: TRBJ1-1; CDR3: CASSLGQTNTEAFF; DNA: TGTGCCAGCAGCTTGGGGCAGACTAACACTGAAGCTTTCTTT
D: NA; size: NA; V: TRBV5-1; J: TRBJ2-7; CDR3: CASSLSTAEQYF; DNA: TGCGCCAGCAGCTTGAGTACAGCCGAGCAGTACTTC
D: NA; size: few; V: TRBV5-1; J: TRBJ1-1; CDR3: CASSSSYRESANTEAFF; DNA: TGCGCCAGCAGCTCGAGTTACAGGGAATCTGCGAACACTGAAGCTTTCTTT
D: NA; size: NA; V: TRBV6-6; J: TRBJ1-1; CDR3: CASRRDSEAFF; DNA: TGTGCCAGCAGACGGGACTCTGAAGCTTTCTTT
D: TRBD1; size: NA; V: TRBV5-8; J: TRBJ1-2; CDR3: CASSPGQGKYGYTF; DNA: TGTGCCAGCAGCCCGGGACAGGGCAAATATGGCTACACCTTC
D: TRBD2; size: NA; V: TRBV19; J: TRBJ2-3; CDR3: CASSRLAGAFTDTQYF; DNA: TGTGCCAGTAGTAGACTAGCGGGGGCCTTCACAGATACGCAGTATTTT
D: NA; size: NA; V: TRBV19; J: TRBJ2-7; CDR3: CASSISQGYEQYF; DNA: TGTGCCAGTAGTATCTCTCAGGGCTACGAGCAGTACTTC
D: NA; size: NA; V: TRBV30; J: TRBJ2-7; CDR3: CAWSQTRTEQYF; DNA: TGTGCCTGGAGTCAAACACGCACCGAGCAGTACTTC
D: TRBD1; size: NA; V: TRBV29-1; J: TRBJ2-5; CDR3: CSGGQQETQYF; DNA: TGCAGCGGGGGACAGCAAGAGACCCAGTACTTC
D: TRBD1; size: NA; V: TRBV4-1; J: TRBJ1-2; CDR3: CASSLGQGVSGYTF; DNA: TGCGCCAGCAGCCTGGGACAGGGGGTTTCTGGCTACACCTTC
D: NA; size: NA; V: TRBV4-1; J: TRBJ2-3; CDR3: CASSQDRGSQSHTQYF; DNA: TGCGCCAGCAGCCAAGATAGGGGGTCCCAGAGCCATACGCAGTATTTT
D: NA; size: few; V: TRBV28; J: TRBJ1-2; CDR3: CASSAYLPHAVRYTF; DNA: TGTGCCAGCAGTGCCTACCTCCCCCATGCGGTGCGCTACACCTTC
D: NA; size: NA; V: TRBV11-1; J: TRBJ1-6; CDR3: CASSLLPAQMMDNSPLHF; DNA: TGTGCCAGCAGCTTATTACCCGCACAAATGATGGATAATTCACCCCTCCACTTT
D: NA; size: NA; V: TRBV25-1; J: TRBJ2-2; CDR3: CASSEWGSLRELFF; DNA: TGTGCCAGCAGTGAATGGGGCAGCCTTAGGGAGCTGTTTTTT
D: NA; size: NA; V: TRBV6-5; J: TRBJ2-7; CDR3: CASSYSPGSYEQYF; DNA: TGTGCCAGCAGTTACTCGCCAGGGTCCTACGAGCAGTACTTC
D: TRBD1; size: NA; V: TRBV29-1; J: TRBJ2-3; CDR3: CSVQGVDTQYF; DNA: TGCAGCGTCCAGGGGGTTGATACGCAGTATTTT
D: NA; size: NA; V: TRBV9; J: TRBJ1-2; CDR3: CASSAQTGFNYGYTF; DNA: TGTGCCAGCAGCGCTCAGACAGGCTTTAACTATGGCTACACCTTC
D: NA; size: once; V: TRBV7-9; J: TRBJ1-4; CDR3: CASSPGPQGVNEKLFF; DNA: TGTGCCAGCAGCCCCGGACCCCAGGGCGTTAATGAAAAACTGTTTTTT
D: NA; size: NA; V: TRBV2; J: TRBJ1-3; CDR3: CASNRVFGNTIYF; DNA: TGTGCCAGCAACAGGGTTTTTGGAAACACCATATATTTT
D: NA; size: NA; V: TRBV18; J: TRBJ1-5; CDR3: CASSPFSGFDQPQHF; DNA: TGTGCCAGCTCACCATTCTCGGGTTTCGATCAGCCCCAGCATTTT
D: NA; size: NA; V: TRBV29-1; J: TRBJ1-5; CDR3: CSVGQDGSNQPQHF; DNA: TGCAGCGTTGGGCAGGATGGGAGCAATCAGCCCCAGCATTTT
D: NA; size: NA; V: TRBV5-1; J: TRBJ2-7; CDR3: CASSLAVGASYEQYF; DNA: TGCGCCAGCAGCTTGGCCGTGGGGGCCTCCTACGAGCAGTACTTC
D: TRBD1; size: NA; V: TRBV7-9; J: TRBJ2-1; CDR3: CASSPGQGSYNEQFF; DNA: TGTGCCAGCAGCCCGGGACAGGGTTCCTACAATGAGCAGTTCTTC
D: NA; size: once; V: TRBV6-6; J: TRBJ1-1; CDR3: CASSYEGVEAFF; DNA: TGTGCCAGCAGTTACGAGGGGGTGGAAGCTTTCTTT
D: TRBD1; size: NA; V: TRBV7-2; J: TRBJ2-3; CDR3: CASSLTSTYRGGTDTQYF; DNA: TGTGCCAGCAGCTTAACGAGCACTTACAGGGGTGGCACAGATACGCAGTATTTT
D: NA; size: once; V: TRBV27; J: TRBJ2-7; CDR3: CASSPRGEGYEQYF; DNA: TGTGCCAGCAGTCCCAGGGGGGAAGGGTACGAGCAGTACTTC
D: NA; size: NA; V: TRBV6-6; J: TRBJ1-2; CDR3: CASSPQQMAYLGYTF; DNA: TGTGCCAGCAGTCCTCAACAGATGGCTTACCTCGGCTACACCTTC